The subject of this entry is one T cell receptor beta chain. The data are from a study of blood T cell repertoires in COVID-19. Assay: immunoSEQ multiplex PCR; the TCRdb copy retains only in-frame clones and omits some. The profile covers roughly 120,000 clones, with 80% to 90% appearing a single time and roughly an eighth taken by the ten largest. V lost 5 bases to trimming and J lost 0 bases; unmatched junction nucleotides: 11. The CDR3 contains 19 residues. The germline V gene has CDR1 SEHNR and CDR2 FQNEAQ (reference sequence). This clonotype originated in a human donor in a cohort sampled during active COVID-19. Sequences were obtained from peripheral blood. The chain couples TRBV7-9 to TRBJ2-1, with 12 bases fitting TRBD1. The CDR3 loop reads CASSPGTGGFTISYNEQFF. The DNA of the CDR3 is TGTGCCAGCAGCCCCGGGACAGGGGGCTTTACTATCTCCTACAATGAGCAGTTCTTC.